This note documents a single T cell receptor beta chain sequence. Generated by immunoSEQ multiplex PCR, the TCRdb table keeps only in-frame clones and is missing some. Among approximately 90,000 clones listed, about 91% were seen once. The sample comes from a study of blood T cell repertoires in COVID-19. Study summary: PBMCs, B-cell-depleted T cells, or T cells provided the cDNA or gDNA that made up the material.

V lost 0 bases, J lost 10 bases, and 22 bases lay in between. The CDR3 is made up of 15 amino acids. Germline V gene sequence: CDR1 SQVTM, CDR2 ANQGSEA. The sequencing input was peripheral blood. This chain uses TRBV29-1 with TRBJ2-7; possible D gene TRBD1, 6 bases. The source of this sequence is a man in his fifties or sixties with acute or convalescent COVID-19. The CDR3 DNA is TGCAGCGTTGAAGATTCCGTACAGGGTGCTAGGGGACAGTACTTC. This codes for CSVEDSVQGARGQYF.